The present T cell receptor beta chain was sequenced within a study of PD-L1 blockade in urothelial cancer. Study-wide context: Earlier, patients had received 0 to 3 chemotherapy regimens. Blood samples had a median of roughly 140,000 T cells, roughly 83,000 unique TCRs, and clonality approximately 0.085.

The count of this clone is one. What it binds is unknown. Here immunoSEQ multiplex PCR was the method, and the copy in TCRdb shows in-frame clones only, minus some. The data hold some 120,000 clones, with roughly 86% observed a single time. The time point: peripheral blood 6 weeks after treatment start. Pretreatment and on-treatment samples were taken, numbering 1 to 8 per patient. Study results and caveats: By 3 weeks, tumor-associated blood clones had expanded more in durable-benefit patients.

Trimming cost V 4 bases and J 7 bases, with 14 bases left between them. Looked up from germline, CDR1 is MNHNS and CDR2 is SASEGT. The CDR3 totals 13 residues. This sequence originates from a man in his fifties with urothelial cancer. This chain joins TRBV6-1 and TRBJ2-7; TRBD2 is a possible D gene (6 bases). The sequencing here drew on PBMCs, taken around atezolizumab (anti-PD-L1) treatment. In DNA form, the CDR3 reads TGTGCCAGCAGTGCCGCCTGGGCGGGAGAGCAGTACTTC. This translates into CASSAAWAGEQYF.